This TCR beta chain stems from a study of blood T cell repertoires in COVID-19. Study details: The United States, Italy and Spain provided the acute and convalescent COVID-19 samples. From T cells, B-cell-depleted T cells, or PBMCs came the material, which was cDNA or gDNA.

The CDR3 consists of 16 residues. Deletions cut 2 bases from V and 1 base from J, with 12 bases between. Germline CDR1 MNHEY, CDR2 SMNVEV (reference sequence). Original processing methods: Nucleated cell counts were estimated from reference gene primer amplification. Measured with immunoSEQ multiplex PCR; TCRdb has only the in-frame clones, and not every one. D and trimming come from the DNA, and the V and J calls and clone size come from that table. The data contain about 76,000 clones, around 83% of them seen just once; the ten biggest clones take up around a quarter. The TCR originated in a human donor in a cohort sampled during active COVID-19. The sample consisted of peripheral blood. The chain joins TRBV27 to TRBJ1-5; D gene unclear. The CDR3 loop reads CASSLEAGSSNQPQHF. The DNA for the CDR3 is TGTGCCAGCAGTTTAGAGGCCGGGAGCAGCAATCAGCCCCAGCATTTT.